This T cell receptor (beta chain) is from a study of T-cell reconstitution after alpha-beta-depleted transplantation in children. Germline CDR1 KGHSH, CDR2 LQKENI. The CDR3 length is 18 residues. V gave up 6 bases and J gave up 1 base; unmatched junction bases: 17. A word on this clonotype: Its antigen is not identified.

Points from the study as a whole: At one year after transplant, newly produced T cells mostly accounted for T-cell counts and diversity. As was reported, about two months after transplant, alpha-beta T cells came from several hundred expanded graft clones.

Unique molecular identifiers featured in how the TCRbeta library was prepared. TCRdb itself ran the PCR reads through MiXCR, one entry per CDR3 protein. The data show 440,000 or so distinct CDR3 sequences, with roughly 43% seen just once and roughly 27% held by the top ten. The sequencing here drew on PBMCs, taken before TCRalphabeta/CD19-depleted stem cell transplant. The V gene is TRBV18, the J gene TRBJ1-1; 7 bases line up with TRBD1. This clonotype was sampled from a girl aged 2 to 10 with aplastic anemia, due to receive a stem cell transplant. In DNA, the CDR3 is TGTGCCAGCTCGCAAGGACAGGTCGTACCGTCAGGGAACACTGAAGCTTTCTTT. This codes for CASSQGQVVPSGNTEAFF.